This T cell receptor beta chain was retrieved from a study of blood T cell repertoires in COVID-19 (dated by TCRdb to 2018 to 2020). About the investigation overall: Samples covering the acute and convalescent phases of COVID-19 were provided by collaborators in the United States, Italy and Spain. A de-identified subject ID, COVID-19 status, age in years and sex were almost always included in the sample metadata. The repertoires were released in a freely available public database intended as a resource for research on the immune response to SARS-CoV-2. The prospective study material was composed of cDNA or gDNA derived from T cells, B-cell-depleted T cells, or PBMCs. Where available, HLA class I and class II types were taken from metadata supplied by the sample provider and were not determined by assay-based typing. Subjects who had been exposed to COVID-19, were actively infected with it, or had recovered from it provided the deeply sampled blood TCRbeta repertoires that made up the dataset. Samples were obtained from the ongoing ImmuneRACE study (first 160 participants) and from some 1,300 subjects provided by 6 global collaborators.

The germline V gene specifies SNHLY as CDR1 and FYNNEI as CDR2. The CDR3 holds 16 amino acids from the cysteine to the phenylalanine. Kept here is only the CDR3 DNA, which spans 48 bases and is read in frame from base 1. The junction carries 18 bases between V and J, which are trimmed by 2 bases and 6 bases respectively. With respect to this clone: It lacks a known antigen. One base away there is no much larger clone; base qualities are not given.

TCRbeta CDR3 regions were amplified from genomic DNA by means of the immunoSEQ Assay, a bias-controlled multiplex PCR. The authors' analysis ran thus. Within the assay, amplification of reference gene primers was used to estimate how many nucleated cells each sample contained. To quantify the absolute abundance of each unique TCRbeta CDR3 rearrangement, sequence reads were collapsed and filtered. For each sample, productive Simpson clonality was calculated as the square root of Simpson's diversity index over productive rearrangements. The clones in this table, taken by TCRdb from immuneACCESS, are in-frame only. Not every clone is retained; where verified, under half of the shortfall comes from an unresolved V gene, and the cause of the rest is unknown. Clone size and the V and J calls come from that table; the DNA yielded D and trimming. The sample data list some 150,000 clones, and around 79% of these were observed just once. The ten largest clones capture just under 3% of the sample.

In the prospective study, participants were roughly 18 to 90 years old, resided in about 25 geographic areas of the United States, and were enrolled through a virtual design. To assign participants to cohorts, the prospective study relied on clinical history that participants themselves reported in a screening survey and a study questionnaire. ImmuneRACE Cohort 3 recovered participants were defined by two consecutive negative NP/OP PCR tests, healthcare professional clearance, or symptom resolution. In the prospective study, whole blood, serum and a nasopharyngeal or oropharyngeal swab were collected from each participant by mobile phlebotomists. Prospective study participants could optionally give additional blood draws and questionnaires over a roughly two-month period. Before DNA extraction, prospective study blood samples were shipped either frozen or at room temperature. The paper as a whole reports these results and caveats: How much clinical and demographic metadata was included differed by source and by participant, and the metadata was provided uncurated.

The specimen was PBMCs or T cells enriched from blood (not recorded which). Recombination connected TRBV2 to TRBJ2-3, with a tentative D gene TRBD1 over 5 matching bases. This TCR was recovered from a woman between 45 and 65 years old who had recovered from COVID-19. The CDR3 reads as follows: CASSEPPGRAGDTQYF. The base sequence is TGTGCCAGCAGTGAACCTCCCGGCCGGGCAGGGGATACGCAGTATTTT.